Below are 19 T cell receptor beta chains sequenced from a single sample in a study of neoadjuvant anti-PD-1 for oral cavity cancer. The assay was immunoSEQ multiplex PCR, and TCRdb's table has in-frame clones only and misses some. Among 14,000 or so clones, 65% to 85% were seen once, and the ten largest hold under 2.5%. Time point defined: after neoadjuvant nivolumab, at surgical resection. The sample consisted of PBMCs, taken after nivolumab (anti-PD-1) treatment. The receptors stem from a person between 40 and 79 years old with oral cavity squamous cell carcinoma.

This clone was detected only a few times. The chain links TRBV2 to TRBJ1-1; D unclear. The V end was cut by 3 bases, the J end by 0 bases, with 8 bases between. CDR3 length equals 14 residues. Germline lookup yields CDR1 SNHLY and CDR2 FYNNEI. The CDR3 loop reads CASSESYLNTEAFF. CDR3 sequence (DNA): TGTGCCAGCAGTGAGTCCTACTTGAACACTGAAGCTTTCTTT. Supplemented by reference TRBV2 and TRBJ1-1, the full variable domain reads EPEVTQTPSHQVTQMGQEVILRCVPISNHLYFYWYRQILGQKVEFLVSFYNNEISEKSEIFDDQFSVERPDGSNFTLKIRSTKLEDSAMYFCASSESYLNTEAFFGQGTRLTVV.

The chain carries TRBV7-6 and TRBJ1-5; D call uncertain. This CDR3 has 16 residues. Germline CDR1 and CDR2: SGHVS and FNYEAQ. Trimming removed 5 bases at V and 0 bases at J, with 14 bases between. As DNA, the CDR3 is TGTGCCAGCAGCCCATACGGATATGGTAGCAATCAGCCCCAGCATTTT. Amino acid sequence: CASSPYGYGSNQPQHF. The whole variable domain, remainder taken from reference TRBV7-6 and TRBJ1-5, is GAGVSQSPRYKVTKRGQDVALRCDPISGHVSLYWYRQALGQGPEFLTYFNYEAQQDKSGLPNDRFSAERPEGSISTLTIQRTEQRDSAMYRCASSPYGYGSNQPQHFGDGTRLSIL.

The rearrangement links TRBV27 to TRBJ2-7; D is possibly TRBD2 (7 bases). CDR3 length: 16 amino acids. Germline V gene sequence: CDR1 MNHEY, CDR2 SMNVEV (reference sequence). The germline V and J ends were trimmed by 5 bases and 3 bases, with 20 bases remaining between them. The CDR3: CASSPLVWGGLYEQYF. DNA of the CDR3: TGTGCCAGCAGTCCGTTAGTGTGGGGGGGCCTCTACGAGCAGTACTTC.

The rearrangement joins TRBV25-1 to TRBJ1-1; a weak D match, TRBD1 (5 bases). V was trimmed by 1 base and J by 5 bases, leaving 11 bases between them. CDR1 MGHDK and CDR2 SYGVNS come from the germline V gene. This CDR3 is 14 amino acids long. For the CDR3, the DNA is TGTGCCAGCAGTGAATTGGGGGGGAGGACTGAAGCTTTCTTT. Its translation: CASSELGGRTEAFF.

This clone was recorded a few times. The chain recombines TRBV6-1 with TRBJ2-2; D is uncertain. Trimming removed 5 bases from V and 5 bases from J, with 12 bases in between. Germline V gene sequence: CDR1 MNHNS, CDR2 SASEGT. This CDR3 contains 14 residues. As DNA, the CDR3 is TGTGCCAGCAGTTCACGGGTCGAAACCGGGGAGCTGTTTTTT. This codes for CASSSRVETGELFF.

The chain carries TRBV25-1 and TRBJ1-6, with D possibly TRBD1 on 6 matching bases. V was trimmed by 6 bases and J by 5 bases, leaving 11 bases between them. CDR3 size: 14 residues. From germline, CDR1 is MGHDK and CDR2 SYGVNS. The CDR3 bases are TGTGCCAGCAGACAGACAGGTGATAATTCACCCCTCCACTTT. Protein: CASRQTGDNSPLHF. Drawing the rest from reference TRBV25-1 and TRBJ1-6, the complete variable domain is EADIYQTPRYLVIGTGKKITLECSQTMGHDKMYWYQQDPGMELHLIHYSYGVNSTEKGDLSSESTVSRIRTEHFPLTLESARPSHTSQYLCASRQTGDNSPLHFGNGTRLTVT.

This clone has more than one count but fewer than ten. The chain is built from TRBV5-1 and TRBJ1-3; D may be TRBD1 (5 bases). Trimming took 0 bases from V and 1 from J, leaving 11 bases between them. This CDR3 region has 16 residues. Per germline, CDR1 SGHRS and CDR2 YFSETQ. In nucleotides, the CDR3 is TGCGCCAGCAGCTTGGACACGGACACTTCTGGAAACACCATATATTTT. Translation gives CASSLDTDTSGNTIYF. The variable domain in full, with the rest retrieved from reference TRBV5-1 and TRBJ1-3, is KAGVTQTPRYLIKTRGQQVTLSCSPISGHRSVSWYQQTPGQGLQFLFEYFSETQRNKGNFPGRFSGRQFSNSRSEMNVSTLELGDSALYLCASSLDTDTSGNTIYFGEGSWLTVV.

The rearrangement uses TRBV5-4 and TRBJ2-7; 10 nucleotides align to TRBD2. Trimming removed 4 bases from V and 2 bases from J; junction bases left unmatched: 6. This CDR3 is built from 15 residues. The V gene's germline CDR1 is SGHNT and CDR2 YYREEE (reference sequence). CDR3 nucleotides: TGTGCCAGCAGCAGACTAGCGGGCCAAGCCTACGAGCAGTACTTC. Its protein is CASSRLAGQAYEQYF.

This clone was seen only a few times. V usage is TRBV7-9 and J usage is TRBJ2-5, with 9 bases aligning to TRBD2. The CDR3 has 15 amino acids. The germline V gene encodes CDR1 SEHNR and CDR2 FQNEAQ (reference sequence). The V gene end was trimmed by 5 bases and the J gene end by 4 bases; junction bases not matched to a gene: 8. The CDR3 sequence: CASSASGRFGETQYF. CDR3 DNA sequence: TGTGCCAGCAGCGCGAGCGGGAGGTTCGGAGAGACCCAGTACTTC.

The chain carries TRBV19 and TRBJ1-1; D unclear. With 5 bases removed from V and 1 base from J, the gap between germline ends came to 14 bases. Germline-derived CDR1 and CDR2 are LNHDA and SQIVND (reference sequence). This CDR3 region has 15 residues. The CDR3 loop reads CASSAHHRKNTEAFF. In DNA, the CDR3 is TGTGCCAGTAGTGCCCATCATAGGAAGAACACTGAAGCTTTCTTT.

The chain combines TRBV2 with TRBJ2-7, with D perhaps being TRBD1 or TRBD2 (5 bases each). The CDR3 sequence is 13 residues long. Trimming shortened V by 7 bases and J by 3 bases, and 13 bases separated the two germline ends. Germline CDR1 reads SNHLY; CDR2 reads FYNNEI. The DNA for the CDR3 is TGTGCCAGCAAGCGGACATACCTCTACGAGCAGTACTTC. Protein: CASKRTYLYEQYF.

The chain couples TRBV28 to TRBJ1-5, with a tentative D call TRBD1 (6 bases). Germline V lookup: CDR1 MDHEN, CDR2 SYDVKM. V was pared by 8 bases and J by 9 bases, with 17 bases between. The CDR3 contains 13 residues. As DNA, the CDR3 is TGTGCCAGCGAGAACAGGGACTTAGGGCCCCAGCATTTT. Protein: CASENRDLGPQHF.

The J gene is TRBJ1-1, the V gene TRBV9; TRBD1 matches 7 bases. Trimming removed 4 bases from V and 0 bases from J; junction bases left unmatched: 6. In germline, CDR1 is SGDLS, CDR2 YYNGEE. CDR3 length equals 15 residues. CDR3 sequence: CASSLSDRVNTEAFF. CDR3 coding DNA: TGTGCCAGCAGCTTAAGCGACAGGGTGAACACTGAAGCTTTCTTT.

This chain links TRBV29-1 with TRBJ1-3; 11 nucleotides align to TRBD1. The germline CDR1 and CDR2 sequences are SQVTM and ANQGSEA. This CDR3 spans 18 amino acids. The V segment lost 6 bases and the J segment 0 bases; nucleotides outside the gene matches: 13. CDR3 coding DNA: TGCAGCGTGGGATTCTCGGGGACAGGGGGATACTCTGGAAACACCATATATTTT. Its translation is CSVGFSGTGGYSGNTIYF. The full variable domain, in which reference TRBV29-1 and TRBJ1-3 provide the parts outside the CDR3, is SAVISQKPSRDICQRGTSLTIQCQVDSQVTMMFWYRQQPGQSLTLIATANQGSEATYESGFVIDKFPISRPNLTFSTLTVSNMSPEDSSIYLCSVGFSGTGGYSGNTIYFGEGSWLTVV.

This chain uses TRBV20-1 with TRBJ2-7, with 13 bases fitting TRBD2. CDR1 is DFQATT and CDR2 is SNEGSKA in the germline V gene (reference sequence). The CDR3 extends over 11 amino acids. CDR3 coding DNA: TGCAGGACTAGCGGGAGGTACGAGCAGTACTTC. This gives the protein CRTSGRYEQYF.

This clone came up a few times. This chain connects TRBV18 to TRBJ1-3, with TRBD1 as a possible D gene (6 bases). The CDR3 totals 15 residues. Germline CDR1 and CDR2: KGHSH and LQKENI. V lost 0 bases to trimming and J lost 5 bases, with 11 bases between them. The CDR3 bases are TGTGCCAGCTCACCACCGGGACAAGTTAGAAACACCATATATTTT. It codes for CASSPPGQVRNTIYF.

V and J are TRBV5-4 and TRBJ2-1; 9 nucleotides match TRBD2. The CDR3 runs 12 residues. From germline, CDR1 is SGHNT and CDR2 YYREEE (reference sequence). Here the CDR3 DNA reads TGTCCCGGGACTAGCCCCTACAATGAGCAGTTCTTC. Its protein is CPGTSPYNEQFF.

The chain employs TRBV5-4 and TRBJ2-5; D gene ambiguous. The CDR3 spans 15 residues. The V gene's germline CDR1 is SGHNT and CDR2 YYREEE (reference sequence). V was cut by 0 bases and J by 5 bases, with 14 bases left in between. The CDR3 nucleotides are TGTGCCAGCAGCTTGGCAGGACGTTCGAGGGAGACCCAGTACTTC. Translated, it gives CASSLAGRSRETQYF.

This chain uses TRBV6-5 with TRBJ1-5; 7 bases fit TRBD1. The junction had 5 bases not matched to a gene; V was cut back by 6 bases and J by 3 bases. The V gene's germline CDR1 is MNHEY and CDR2 SVGAGI. CDR3 length equals 14 residues. The CDR3 DNA is TGTGCCAGCAGACCACAGGGGTACAATCAGCCCCAGCATTTT. It codes for CASRPQGYNQPQHF.